One T cell receptor (beta chain) is described in this entry. The data were obtained in a study of blood T cell repertoires in COVID-19. As for the study in general: The United States, Italy and Spain provided the acute and convalescent COVID-19 samples. T cells, B-cell-depleted T cells, or PBMCs provided the cDNA or gDNA that served as material.

Sequencing was performed with immunoSEQ multiplex PCR; in TCRdb, only in-frame clones are kept and a portion is missing. Among roughly 180,000 clones listed, about 80% were seen once. The cohort comprised adults aged roughly 18 to 95 years residing in approximately 25 US areas. Donors were grouped by their self-reported clinical history. The source is a man aged 45 to 65 who had recovered from COVID-19. Sequencing used PBMCs or T cells enriched from blood (not recorded which).

CDR3 region: CASTPTGGGPDTQYF. The CDR3 DNA reads TGTGCCAGCACACCCACGGGGGGAGGGCCGGATACGCAGTATTTT. V and J are TRBV21-1 and TRBJ2-3; TRBD2 is the table's D call, not checked against the DNA. TRBV21-1 has pseudogene status. This CDR3 spans 15 amino acids.